These 18 T cell receptor beta chains were all obtained from the same sample, sequenced in a study of Ad26.COV2.S vaccination and SARS-CoV-2 variants (dated by TCRdb to the early 2020s). Per the publication, the treatment or condition label means: 15 to 20 received Ad26.COV2.S at low or high dose, single or two shots; roughly 5 received placebo; per-sample allocation not given. Repertoires of vaccine and placebo recipients were sequenced from samples taken on day 63 after the first injection. Library method: the immunoSEQ multiplex PCR assay. Entries here come from immuneACCESS through TCRdb and include only in-frame sequences with V and J called. Some clones fail to appear in such tables; in the studies checked, an unresolved V gene covers under half of the shortfall, and the cause of the remainder is unknown. This sample gives a few hundred thousand clones in total; 90% of them show up just once. The ten largest account for about 4.5% of the sample.

Here the sequenced sample was peripheral blood, taken in a trial of Ad26.COV2.S vaccine versus placebo. Receptors originate from a person aged 18-65 years who received the Ad26.COV2.S COVID-19 vaccine or a placebo.

The chain recombines TRBV27 with TRBJ2-3; weak D call: TRBD2 (6 bases). The V end lost 6 bases, the J end lost 4 bases, and 14 bases lay between the germline ends. CDR1 is MNHEY and CDR2 is SMNVEV in the germline V gene (reference sequence). This CDR3 contains 14 residues. In nucleotides, the CDR3 is TGTGCCAGCAGGGAGGGCCTTTTCTCAGATACGCAGTATTTT. Protein product: CASREGLFSDTQYF.

This rearrangement joins TRBV7-2 to TRBJ2-1; D call uncertain. Trimming took 4 bases from V and 2 from J, leaving 9 bases between them. The CDR3 has 14 residues. Germline CDR1 SGHTA, CDR2 FQGNSA. CDR3 in DNA: TGTGCCAGCAGCTCTATGAGCGCCTACAATGAGCAGTTCTTC. This encodes CASSSMSAYNEQFF.

The V gene is TRBV28, the J gene TRBJ2-7; D tentatively reads TRBD1 or TRBD2 (5 bases each). From germline, CDR1 is MDHEN and CDR2 SYDVKM. The CDR3 has 15 residues. Trimming shortened V by 7 bases and J by 0 bases, and 16 bases separated the two germline ends. Here the CDR3 DNA reads TGTGCCAGCACGTATCGGGACCGACCCTCCTACGAGCAGTACTTC. This translates into CASTYRDRPSYEQYF.

The chain links TRBV27 to TRBJ2-1; 7 nucleotides align to TRBD2. This CDR3 is built from 16 residues. V was clipped by 5 bases and J by 0 bases; unmatched bases: 7. Germline CDR1 MNHEY, CDR2 SMNVEV (reference sequence). Written as DNA, the CDR3 is TGTGCCAGCAGTCTCGGACGGGGGGTCTCCTACAATGAGCAGTTCTTC. It translates to CASSLGRGVSYNEQFF.

This chain connects TRBV7-2 to TRBJ2-1; no reliable D call. Germline CDR1 SGHTA, CDR2 FQGNSA. V shed 5 bases and J shed 6 bases, with 14 bases lying between them. The CDR3 has 14 amino acids. The CDR3 loop reads CASSSTPNVNEQFF. In DNA form, the CDR3 reads TGTGCCAGCAGCAGTACTCCGAACGTCAATGAGCAGTTCTTC.

The rearrangement joins TRBV7-8 to TRBJ2-1, with D perhaps matching TRBD1 (5 bases). The CDR3 spans 14 residues. Per germline, CDR1 SGHVS and CDR2 FQNEAQ. With 5 bases removed from V and 9 bases from J, the gap between germline ends came to 17 bases. This chain's CDR3 is CASSEGRQGVEQFF. The CDR3 DNA sequence: TGTGCCAGCAGCGAAGGCCGGCAAGGGGTTGAGCAGTTCTTC.

V usage is TRBV5-1 and J usage is TRBJ2-1; TRBD2 might be the D (5 bases). The V and J ends lost 6 bases and 4 bases respectively, with 17 bases between them. The germline V gene encodes CDR1 SGHRS and CDR2 YFSETQ. The CDR3 is 15 residues long. CDR3 loop: CASTSAISGYNEQFF. CDR3 nucleotides: TGCGCCAGCACCTCGGCAATTTCGGGGTACAATGAGCAGTTCTTC. The full variable domain, rest sourced from reference TRBV5-1 and TRBJ2-1, is KAGVTQTPRYLIKTRGQQVTLSCSPISGHRSVSWYQQTPGQGLQFLFEYFSETQRNKGNFPGRFSGRQFSNSRSEMNVSTLELGDSALYLCASTSAISGYNEQFFGPGTRLTVL.

The chain has TRBV28 and TRBJ2-7; tentatively, D is TRBD2 (5 bases). V lost 6 bases, J lost 2 bases, and 11 bases lay in between. Germline V gives CDR1 MDHEN, CDR2 SYDVKM. The CDR3 has 13 amino acids. In nucleotides, the CDR3 is TGTGCCAGCAGGGCGGGTAGCACCTACGAGCAGTACTTC. This gives the protein CASRAGSTYEQYF.

The chain recombines TRBV18 with TRBJ2-2, with 7 bases lining up with TRBD1. Germline lookup yields CDR1 KGHSH and CDR2 LQKENI. The CDR3 runs to 15 residues. The junction had 3 bases not matched to a gene; V was cut back by 2 bases and J by 3 bases. This CDR3 reads CASSPGGQDTGELFF. In DNA, the CDR3 is TGTGCCAGCTCACCAGGCGGACAGGACACCGGGGAGCTGTTTTTT.

The gene calls are TRBV5-8 and TRBJ2-7, with a possible D match to TRBD1 (6 bases). V was trimmed by 3 bases and J by 6 bases, leaving 22 bases between them. This CDR3 is built from 16 residues. Germline values: CDR1 SGHTS, CDR2 YDEGEE. CDR3 coding DNA: TGTGCCAGCAGCTCCGGGACATCCCGTTTGTTAGGCGAGCAGTACTTC. Its protein product is CASSSGTSRLLGEQYF.

The chain carries TRBV28 and TRBJ2-4; D is unresolved. The CDR3 consists of 14 residues. Germline CDR1 reads MDHEN; CDR2 reads SYDVKM. Trimming stripped 6 bases from V and 5 bases from J, with 14 bases between. Here the CDR3 DNA reads TGTGCCAGCAGCCAACGCACATGGGAAAACATTCAGTACTTC. Translated: CASSQRTWENIQYF.

The V gene is TRBV11-2, the J gene TRBJ2-3, with TRBD2 identical over 10 bases. The CDR3 consists of 16 residues. Trimming at V came to 6 bases and at J to 0 bases, leaving 6 bases not matched to a gene. Germline values: CDR1 SGHAT, CDR2 FQNNGV. The CDR3 DNA is TGTGCCAGCAGTTTACTAGCGGGGATTAGCACAGATACGCAGTATTTT. Translating it yields CASSLLAGISTDTQYF. Variable domain in full (rest from reference TRBV11-2 and TRBJ2-3): EAGVAQSPRYKIIEKRQSVAFWCNPISGHATLYWYQQILGQGPKLLIQFQNNGVVDDSQLPKDRFSAERLKGVDSTLKIQPAKLEDSAVYLCASSLLAGISTDTQYFGPGTRLTVL.

The genes are TRBV18 and TRBJ1-2, with D uncertain. Trimming removed 5 bases at V and 0 bases at J, with 16 bases between. This CDR3 region has 16 residues. CDR1 and CDR2 from the germline V gene are KGHSH and LQKENI. The CDR3 DNA reads TGTGCCAGCTCATGGGCCGGGAGGCCGTCTAACTATGGCTACACCTTC. Translated: CASSWAGRPSNYGYTF.

The rearrangement joins TRBV13 to TRBJ1-4, with D possibly matching TRBD1 (5 bases). Germline CDR1 PRHDT, CDR2 FYEKMQ (reference sequence). The ends were cut back, 5 bases at V and 4 bases at J, with 11 bases in the middle. This CDR3 has 14 amino acids. CDR3 region: CASSIRVNNEKLFF. The CDR3 DNA follows: TGTGCCAGCAGCATCAGGGTTAATAATGAAAAACTGTTTTTT.

The chain couples TRBV6-2 or TRBV6-3 to TRBJ2-2; tentative D call: TRBD2 (6 bases). V lost 7 bases to trimming and J lost 6 bases, with 9 bases between them. From germline, CDR1 is MNHEY and CDR2 SVGEGT. The CDR3 length is 12 residues. CDR3 loop: CASTPGAGELFF. CDR3 sequence (DNA): TGTGCCAGCACCCCGGGGGCCGGGGAGCTGTTTTTT.

About this clone itself: The sample holds other DNA sequences that translate to the same CDR3. This chain joins TRBV27 and TRBJ2-3, with 10 bases fitting TRBD2. V lost 3 bases, J lost 3 bases, and 3 bases stayed unmatched. Germline values: CDR1 MNHEY, CDR2 SMNVEV (reference sequence). The CDR3 sequence is 15 residues long. In nucleotides, the CDR3 is TGTGCCAGCAGTTTCAGCGGGAGGGTGACAGATACGCAGTATTTT. Protein sequence: CASSFSGRVTDTQYF.

This rearrangement joins TRBV11-3 to TRBJ2-5; maybe TRBD2 (5 bases). Germline V gives CDR1 SGHNT, CDR2 YENEEA. The CDR3 is 15 amino acids. With 1 base removed from V and 7 bases from J, the gap between germline ends came to 16 bases. The CDR3 region has the DNA TGTGCCAGCAGCTTAGGTGGCAGCGGACGGCCGACCCAGTACTTC. This encodes CASSLGGSGRPTQYF.

This rearrangement joins TRBV9 to TRBJ1-2; D is unresolved. The CDR3 runs to 18 residues. The germline CDR1 and CDR2 sequences are SGDLS and YYNGEE. Trimming took off 3 bases at V and 0 bases at J, with 21 bases between the two ends. The DNA for the CDR3 is TGTGCCAGCAGCGACCCCCAAGAGCCGGCGCTTCCTAACTATGGCTACACCTTC. Its translation: CASSDPQEPALPNYGYTF.